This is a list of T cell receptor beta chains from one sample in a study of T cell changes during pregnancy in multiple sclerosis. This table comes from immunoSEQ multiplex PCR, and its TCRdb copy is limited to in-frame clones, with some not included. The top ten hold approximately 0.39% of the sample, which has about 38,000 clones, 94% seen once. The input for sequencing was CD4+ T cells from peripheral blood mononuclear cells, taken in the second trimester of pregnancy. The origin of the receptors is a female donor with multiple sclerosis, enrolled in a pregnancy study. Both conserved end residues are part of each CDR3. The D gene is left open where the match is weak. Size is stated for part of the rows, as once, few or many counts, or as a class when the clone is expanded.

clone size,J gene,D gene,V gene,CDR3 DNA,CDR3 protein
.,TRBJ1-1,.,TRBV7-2,TGTGCCAGCAGCTTGGGGGCCCTGCCCACTGAAGCTTTCTTT,CASSLGALPTEAFF
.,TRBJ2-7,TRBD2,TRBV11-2,TGTGCCAGCAGCTTAGTTGGTAGCGGGAGTATTCGCGAGCAGTACTTC,CASSLVGSGSIREQYF
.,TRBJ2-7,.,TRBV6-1,TGTGCCAGCAGTGAAAATGAGGGCCCCTACGAGCAGTACTTC,CASSENEGPYEQYF
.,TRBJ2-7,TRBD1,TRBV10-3,TGTGCCGTTACGGACAGGGGGCTGTCCTACGAGCAGTACTTC,CAVTDRGLSYEQYF
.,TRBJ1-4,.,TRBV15,TGTGCCACCAGCAGTCCAAGGGGAACTAATGAAAAACTGTTTTTT,CATSSPRGTNEKLFF
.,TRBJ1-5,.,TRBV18,TGTGCCAGCTCGCCGCAGGGGAATCAGCCCCAGCATTTT,CASSPQGNQPQHF
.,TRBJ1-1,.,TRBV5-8,TGTGCCAGCAGCTTATTCGGGGGAAGTTCAACTGAAGCTTTCTTT,CASSLFGGSSTEAFF
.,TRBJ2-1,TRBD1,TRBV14,TGTGCCAGCAGCCAGACCGGACAGGGGGCTCGGAATGAGCAGTTCTTC,CASSQTGQGARNEQFF
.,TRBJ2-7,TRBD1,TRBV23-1,TGCGCCAGCAGTCAATCTGGGACAGGGATTTACTACGAGCAGTACTTC,CASSQSGTGIYYEQYF
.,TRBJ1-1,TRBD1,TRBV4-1,TGCGCCAGCAGCCAAGTTTTTGCAGGGACAGGGGGCACTGAAGCTTTCTTT,CASSQVFAGTGGTEAFF
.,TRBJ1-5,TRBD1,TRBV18,TGTGCCAGCTCACCACTAGTGGGACAGGGCACCAATCAGCCCCAGCATTTT,CASSPLVGQGTNQPQHF
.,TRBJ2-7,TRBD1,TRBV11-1,TGTGCCAGCAAAATGGGACAGGTAGGCCACGAGCAGTACTTC,CASKMGQVGHEQYF
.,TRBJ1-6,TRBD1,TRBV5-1,TGCGCCAGCAGCGCCGGGACAGGCGCTTCACCCCTCCACTTT,CASSAGTGASPLHF
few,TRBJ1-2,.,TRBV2,TGTGCCAGCGGACGGGGAGGGAAGGGGGGCTATGGCTACACCTTC,CASGRGGKGGYGYTF
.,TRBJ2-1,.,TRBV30,TGTGCCTGGACCCCGGACTTCTACAATGAGCAGTTCTTC,CAWTPDFYNEQFF
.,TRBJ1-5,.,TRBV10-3,TGTGCCAGTCACCCCGGGAGGGCGAATCAGCCCCAGCATTTT,CASHPGRANQPQHF